This T cell receptor beta chain came from a study of cytomegalovirus exposure and HLA in healthy donors. Study-level findings and limits: Overall, about 160 TCR beta chains were annotated as cytomegalovirus-associated.

PCR involved 60 Vbeta and 13 Jbeta primers. Only in-frame clones appear in the TCRdb table, and some are missing; sequencing was by immunoSEQ multiplex PCR. The sample carries fewer than 110,000 clones, about 75% recorded once. With regard to this clone: What it binds is not known.

The source is a man aged 50-60 years in good health and CMV-seronegative. The source material was PBMCs.

CDR3 loop: CASMGQGKETQYF. The CDR3 DNA reads TGTGCCAGCATGGGACAGGGGAAAGAGACCCAGTACTTC. This chain links TRBV28 with TRBJ2-5, with 10 bases fitting TRBD1. After removal of 7 bases from V and 3 bases from J, the junction contained 2 bases not matched to a gene. Germline assignment: CDR1 MDHEN and CDR2 SYDVKM. The CDR3 runs to 13 residues. Full variable domain (rest looked up from reference TRBV28 and TRBJ2-5): DVKVTQSSRYLVKRTGEKVFLECVQDMDHENMFWYRQDPGLGLRLIYFSYDVKMKEKGDIPEGYSVSREKKERFSLILESASTNQTSMYLCASMGQGKETQYFGPGTRLLVL.